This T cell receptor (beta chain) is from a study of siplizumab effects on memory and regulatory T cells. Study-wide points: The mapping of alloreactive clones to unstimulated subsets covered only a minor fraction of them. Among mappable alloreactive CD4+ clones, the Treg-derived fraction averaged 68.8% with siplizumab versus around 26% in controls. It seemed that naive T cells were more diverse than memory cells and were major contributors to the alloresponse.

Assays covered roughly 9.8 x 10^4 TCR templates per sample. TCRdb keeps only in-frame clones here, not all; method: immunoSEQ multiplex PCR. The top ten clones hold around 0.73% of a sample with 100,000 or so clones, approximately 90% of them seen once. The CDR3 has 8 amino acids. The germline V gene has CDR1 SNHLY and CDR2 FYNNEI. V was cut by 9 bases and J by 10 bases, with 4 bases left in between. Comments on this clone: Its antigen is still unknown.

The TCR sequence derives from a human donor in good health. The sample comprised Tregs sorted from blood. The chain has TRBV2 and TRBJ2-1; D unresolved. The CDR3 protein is CARGEQFF. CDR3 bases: TGTGCCAGGGGAGAGCAGTTCTTC.